Shown below are 17 T cell receptor beta chains from a single sample sequenced in a study of human T cells and chemical hapten exposure. Time point reported: pre-sensitization, week 0. As to treatment: therapeutic diphenylcyclopropenone sensitization with weekly scalp DPC. TCRdb processed the RACE reads anew with MiXCR; each CDR3 protein has one entry. The sample yields around 120,000 distinct CDR3 sequences, less than 15% seen once. The specimen was whole blood, collected in connection with sensitization to the hapten diphenylcyclopropenone (DPC). All receptors derive from a woman aged 18-30 years with alopecia areata. Some clones in this sample may be carry-over from other donors' samples.

The chain couples TRBV7-9 to TRBJ2-7; D is unclear. The V gene lost 5 bases and the J gene lost 3 bases, with 11 bases spanning the gap. The CDR3 is 13 residues long. The V gene's germline CDR1 is SEHNR and CDR2 FQNEAQ (reference sequence). CDR3 in DNA: TGTGCCAGCAGCCCCGGCCGGTACTACGAGCAGTACTTC. Protein sequence: CASSPGRYYEQYF.

In this sample, this clonotype turned up a few times. The chain combines TRBV29-1 with TRBJ2-5; D may be TRBD1 (5 bases). The CDR3 length is 12 residues. The germline V gene has CDR1 SQVTM and CDR2 ANQGSEA. V lost 2 bases and J lost 8, with 12 bases in between. For the CDR3, the DNA is TGCAGCGTTGAAATGACAGTGGGAACCCAGTACTTC. Translation gives CSVEMTVGTQYF.

The chain combines TRBV4-2 with TRBJ2-3, with 12 bases that match TRBD2. The trim removed 4 bases at V and 4 bases at J, leaving 6 bases unmatched. The CDR3 is 16 amino acids. Germline CDR1 is LGHNA and CDR2 is YNFKEQ. The CDR3 DNA follows: TGTGCCAGCAGCCTCCTGACTAGCGGGGGCGCAGATACGCAGTATTTT. As protein: CASSLLTSGGADTQYF.

This clonotype showed up many times. The genes are TRBV28 and TRBJ1-1; D gene unclear. The ends were cut back, 2 bases at V and 6 bases at J, with 16 bases in the middle. CDR3 length: 15 residues. The germline V gene has CDR1 MDHEN and CDR2 SYDVKM. The CDR3 bases are TGTGCCAGCAGTTTAACGGACGGCCCGGGCGCTGAAGCTTTCTTT. This translates into CASSLTDGPGAEAFF. Full variable domain (remainder filled in from reference TRBV28 and TRBJ1-1): DVKVTQSSRYLVKRTGEKVFLECVQDMDHENMFWYRQDPGLGLRLIYFSYDVKMKEKGDIPEGYSVSREKKERFSLILESASTNQTSMYLCASSLTDGPGAEAFFGQGTRLTVV.

In this sample, this clonotype turned up a few times. V usage is TRBV5-8 and J usage is TRBJ1-2, with a possible D match to TRBD1 (5 bases). The CDR3 extends over 13 amino acids. V was trimmed by 7 bases and J by 7 bases, leaving 17 bases between them. Per germline, CDR1 SGHTS and CDR2 YDEGEE. CDR3 nucleotide sequence: TGTGCCAGCGCTTTGAGGCGGGGGACTGGCTACACCTTC. Its translation is CASALRRGTGYTF.

V is TRBV20-1 and J is TRBJ2-7; D is possibly TRBD2 (6 bases). The germline CDR1 and CDR2 sequences are DFQATT and SNEGSKA (reference sequence). This CDR3 contains 13 residues. The V and J ends lost 3 bases and 1 base respectively, with 10 bases between them. The CDR3 sequence: CSASYGGSYEQYF. For the CDR3, the DNA is TGCAGTGCTAGTTACGGGGGTTCCTACGAGCAGTACTTC.

This clonotype occurred many times. The chain links TRBV11-2 to TRBJ1-2; D is ambiguous. CDR3 size: 12 residues. Germline V gene data show CDR1 as SGHAT and CDR2 as FQNNGV. Trimming cost V 2 bases and J 4 bases, with 5 bases left between them. CDR3 nucleotides: TGTGCCAGCAGCTTATTGGGCTATGGCTACACCTTC. The encoded protein is CASSLLGYGYTF.

The gene calls are TRBV3-1 and TRBJ2-5; TRBD1 matches 7 bases. J lost 3 bases, V lost 4 bases, and 5 bases had no gene match. Germline assignment: CDR1 LGHDT and CDR2 YNNKEL (reference sequence). The CDR3 covers 14 residues. CDR3 sequence: CASSPKGTEETQYF. CDR3 coding DNA: TGTGCCAGCAGCCCCAAGGGGACAGAAGAGACCCAGTACTTC.

Here the CDR3 DNA reads TGTGCCAGCACCAGAAACACTGAAGCTTTCTTT. Encoded protein: CASTRNTEAFF. The V call is TRBV6-5, the J call TRBJ1-1; D uncertain. Per the germline V gene, CDR1 is MNHEY and CDR2 is SVGAGI. This CDR3 is built from 11 residues. V was cut by 7 bases and J by 2 bases, with 5 bases left in between.

The chain uses TRBV7-2 and TRBJ2-7; maybe TRBD1 (5 bases). Germline assignment: CDR1 SGHTA and CDR2 FQGNSA. The CDR3 is 13 residues long. Trimming removed 2 bases at V and 6 bases at J, with 11 bases between. DNA of the CDR3: TGTGCCAGCAGCTTAATTATGACAGTCGAGCAGTACTTC. It translates to CASSLIMTVEQYF.

The V gene is TRBV7-9, the J gene TRBJ2-1; D is perhaps TRBD1 (6 bases). CDR3 size: 17 residues. The germline V and J ends were trimmed by 1 base and 1 base, with 14 bases remaining between them. CDR1 is SEHNR, CDR2 FQNEAQ, per germline (reference sequence). The DNA of the CDR3 is TGTGCCAGCAGCTTAGATCCCCAGGGGTCTTCCTACAATGAGCAGTTCTTC. This sequence encodes CASSLDPQGSSYNEQFF.

There are a few counts of this clonotype. The CDR3 protein is CASSRGLNMNTEAFF. The DNA for the CDR3 is TGTGCCAGCAGCCGGGGACTCAACATGAACACTGAAGCTTTCTTT. This chain joins TRBV7-2 and TRBJ1-1; tentatively, D is TRBD1 (5 bases). V was cut by 5 bases and J by 0 bases, with 13 bases left in between. CDR1 and CDR2 (germline): SGHTA, FQGNSA. The CDR3 extends over 15 amino acids.

This clonotype was seen only a few times. The rearrangement joins TRBV9 to TRBJ1-5; D is unresolved. Looked up from germline, CDR1 is SGDLS and CDR2 is YYNGEE. CDR3 length: 13 residues. V was trimmed by 0 bases and J by 7 bases, leaving 8 bases between them. The CDR3 nucleotides read TGTGCCAGCAGCGTAGGGTCAAGGCAGCCCCAGCATTTT. Its translation: CASSVGSRQPQHF.

The chain carries TRBV24-1 and TRBJ2-1, with TRBD1 matching 7 bases. The CDR3 sequence is 16 residues long. The germline gives CDR1 KGHDR, CDR2 SFDVKD. The ends lost 3 bases at V and 8 bases at J; junction bases unmatched: 12. CDR3 sequence: CATSDPPRQGSDEQFF. The CDR3 DNA reads TGTGCCACCAGTGATCCTCCTCGACAGGGTTCAGATGAGCAGTTCTTC.

This clonotype was found a few times. The chain joins TRBV9 to TRBJ2-7; D unclear. The V end was cut by 0 bases, the J end by 7 bases, with 11 bases between. CDR1 and CDR2 (germline): SGDLS, YYNGEE. CDR3 length equals 13 residues. The CDR3 is CASSVDPQREQYF. CDR3 sequence (DNA): TGTGCCAGCAGCGTAGATCCCCAACGGGAGCAGTACTTC.

At least ten counts were recorded for this clonotype. The chain links TRBV11-3 to TRBJ2-2; D is possibly TRBD1 (6 bases). The CDR3 sequence is 16 residues long. V lost 5 bases to trimming and J lost 0 bases, with 13 bases between them. The V gene's germline CDR1 is SGHNT and CDR2 YENEEA. The CDR3 loop is CASSARGQSNTGELFF. For the CDR3, the DNA is TGTGCCAGCAGCGCCCGAGGACAGTCGAACACCGGGGAGCTGTTTTTT.

This chain connects TRBV11-2 to TRBJ1-4; D ambiguous. V was cut by 0 bases and J by 3 bases, with 5 bases left in between. The germline V gene has CDR1 SGHAT and CDR2 FQNNGV. The CDR3 runs to 14 residues. DNA for the CDR3: TGTGCCAGCAGCTTAGATTACGCTAATGAAAAACTGTTTTTT. It specifies CASSLDYANEKLFF.